A single sample is the source of the 23 T cell receptor beta chains below, sequenced in a study of blood T cell repertoires in COVID-19. TCRdb's table, derived via immunoSEQ multiplex PCR, lists solely in-frame clones and lacks some. This table holds around 71,000 clones, 83% found once. Sequenced: peripheral blood. Receptors were obtained from a young man with COVID-19, enrolled during active disease.

This clone showed up just once. CDR3: CASSQLAGGPTDTQYF. As DNA, the CDR3 is TGTGCCAGCAGCCAACTAGCGGGAGGGCCCACAGATACGCAGTATTTT. The gene calls are TRBV7-6 and TRBJ2-3; 13 bases line up with TRBD2. The CDR3 is 16 residues long. In germline, CDR1 is SGHVS, CDR2 FNYEAQ. The ends lost 5 bases at V and 2 bases at J; junction bases unmatched: 4.

A few counts support this clone. The chain recombines TRBV7-8 with TRBJ2-1; TRBD1 agrees at 8 bases. V was clipped by 5 bases and J by 4 bases; unmatched bases: 7. Germline CDR1 is SGHVS and CDR2 is FQNEAQ. The CDR3 runs to 15 residues. The CDR3 spells CASSRSRDRYNEQFF. CDR3 coding DNA: TGTGCCAGCAGCCGCTCCAGGGACAGGTACAATGAGCAGTTCTTC.

The chain employs TRBV19 and TRBJ2-1, with 8 bases identical to TRBD1. The CDR3 is 15 amino acids. Germline V gene lookup returns CDR1 LNHDA and CDR2 SQIVND (reference sequence). V lost 1 base, J lost 7 bases, and 6 bases stayed unmatched. CDR3 sequence reads: CASSIGRTGQNEQFF. The CDR3 DNA reads as TGTGCCAGTAGTATAGGTCGGACAGGGCAGAATGAGCAGTTCTTC.

The CDR3 here is CASSPMEAVDTQYF. For the CDR3, the DNA is TGTGCCAGCAGCCCCATGGAGGCGGTAGATACGCAGTATTTT. J is TRBJ2-3 and V is TRBV11-2, with D possibly being TRBD2 (5 bases). Germline values: CDR1 SGHAT, CDR2 FQNNGV. The V end was cut by 5 bases, the J end by 5 bases, with 14 bases between. The CDR3 consists of 14 residues.

This chain joins TRBV9 and TRBJ2-1, with 9 bases fitting TRBD2. This CDR3 region has 15 residues. V lost 0 bases to trimming and J lost 3 bases; unmatched junction nucleotides: 1. Germline assignment: CDR1 SGDLS and CDR2 YYNGEE. CDR3 sequence: CASSVAAGGYNEQFF. CDR3 sequence (DNA): TGTGCCAGCAGCGTAGCAGCGGGGGGCTACAATGAGCAGTTCTTC.

The J gene is TRBJ2-6, the V gene TRBV27; 8 bases align to TRBD1. The CDR3 covers 15 residues. With V trimmed by 7 bases and J by 6 bases, 8 bases remained unmatched. Germline lookup yields CDR1 MNHEY and CDR2 SMNVEV (reference sequence). The CDR3 sequence: CASTKTQGAANVLTF. The DNA of the CDR3 is TGTGCCAGCACCAAAACTCAGGGGGCGGCCAACGTCCTGACTTTC.

This clone has only one observation. The rearrangement links TRBV11-2 to TRBJ2-3, with 7 bases identical to TRBD2. J gave up 4 bases and V 1 base, and 5 bases lay outside the gene matches. The length of the CDR3 is 15 residues. The germline CDR1 and CDR2 sequences are SGHAT and FQNNGV. The CDR3 is CASSLAAGVADTQYF. For the CDR3, the DNA is TGTGCCAGCAGCTTAGCGGCGGGAGTAGCAGATACGCAGTATTTT.

The V gene is TRBV18, the J gene TRBJ2-3; TRBD2 agrees at 7 bases. V was clipped by 5 bases and J by 4 bases; unmatched bases: 6. CDR1 and CDR2 (germline): KGHSH, LQKENI. The CDR3 extends over 14 amino acids. CDR3 nucleotides: TGTGCCAGCTCAGCGGGGGAAGGGTCAGATACGCAGTATTTT. It yields the protein CASSAGEGSDTQYF.

This clone has just a few counts. The genes are TRBV27 and TRBJ1-6; maybe TRBD1 (6 bases). The germline V gene has CDR1 MNHEY and CDR2 SMNVEV (reference sequence). Trimming took off 1 base at V and 7 bases at J, with 14 bases between the two ends. This CDR3 spans 16 amino acids. The CDR3 DNA reads as TGTGCCAGCAGTTTATGGGGGGGGGCAGAGAATTCACCCCTCCACTTT. Translated, it gives CASSLWGGAENSPLHF.

This rearrangement joins TRBV27 to TRBJ2-7, with 8 bases fitting TRBD2. Per germline, CDR1 MNHEY and CDR2 SMNVEV (reference sequence). The CDR3 is 14 residues long. Unmatched junction bases numbered 7, after V lost 7 bases and J lost 2 bases. CDR3 nucleotides: TGTGCCAGCATGCGGGAGCGGGGGCCCTACGAGCAGTACTTC. It yields the protein CASMRERGPYEQYF.

CDR3 residues: CASSLPRLEAFF. The CDR3 DNA follows: TGTGCCAGCAGTTTGCCCAGGCTAGAAGCTTTCTTT. This chain uses TRBV28 with TRBJ1-1; D is ambiguous. CDR3 length equals 12 residues. From germline, CDR1 is MDHEN and CDR2 SYDVKM. Trimming took 3 bases from V and 8 from J, leaving 10 bases between them.

This chain connects TRBV28 to TRBJ2-1; D not resolved. The germline gives CDR1 MDHEN, CDR2 SYDVKM. Trimming left V 3 bases short and J 4 bases short, with 4 bases between. The CDR3 consists of 12 residues. CDR3 bases: TGTGCCAGCAGTTTCGGTTACAATGAGCAGTTCTTC. Its protein is CASSFGYNEQFF.

The CDR3 coding sequence is TGTGCCAGCAGCTTAACAGGGGCGGGCGAGCAGTACTTC. Translated: CASSLTGAGEQYF. The chain combines TRBV11-3 with TRBJ2-7, with 7 bases lining up with TRBD1. Germline V gene sequence: CDR1 SGHNT, CDR2 YENEEA. This CDR3 is 13 amino acids long. V lost 2 bases to trimming and J lost 6 bases; unmatched junction nucleotides: 4.

This chain connects TRBV10-3 to TRBJ2-5, with D perhaps TRBD2 (6 bases). CDR1 ENHRY and CDR2 SYGVKD come from the germline V gene. The CDR3 has 13 residues. The V end lost 10 bases, the J end lost 2 bases, and 14 bases lay between the germline ends. The CDR3 reads CASSRDTQETQYF. The CDR3 DNA is TGTGCCAGCTCGCGGGATACTCAAGAGACCCAGTACTTC.

This rearrangement joins TRBV5-8 to TRBJ2-2; TRBD1 agrees at 8 bases. The CDR3 runs 15 residues. Germline V CDR1 and CDR2: SGHTS, YDEGEE. V lost 4 bases, J lost 6 bases, and 8 bases stayed unmatched. The CDR3, as DNA: TGTGCCAGCAGCCACCTCCAGGGGGCGGCCGGGGAGCTGTTTTTT. This codes for CASSHLQGAAGELFF.

This chain links TRBV6-4 with TRBJ1-6, with D hard to call. The CDR3 is made up of 15 amino acids. V lost 3 bases to trimming and J lost 6 bases, with 12 bases between them. Germline-derived CDR1 and CDR2 are MRHNA and SNTAGT. The CDR3 DNA follows: TGTGCCAGCAGTGAGAGTAATGAACCTAATTCACCCCTCCACTTT. Its translation: CASSESNEPNSPLHF.

The chain has TRBV18 and TRBJ2-1; D uncertain. CDR1 is KGHSH and CDR2 is LQKENI in the germline V gene. The CDR3 has 13 amino acids. Trimming removed 0 bases at V and 6 bases at J, with 6 bases between. DNA for the CDR3: TGTGCCAGCTCACCACCGTCCCTCAATGAGCAGTTCTTC. It specifies CASSPPSLNEQFF.

V gene TRBV30 combines with J gene TRBJ1-5; TRBD1 is a possible D gene (6 bases). With 4 bases removed from V and 2 bases from J, the gap between germline ends came to 15 bases. This CDR3 comprises 15 residues. CDR1 and CDR2 (germline): GTSNPN, SVGIG (reference sequence). CDR3 in DNA: TGTGCCTGGAACCAGACAGGCGATGGCAATCAGCCCCAGCATTTT. The encoded protein is CAWNQTGDGNQPQHF.

The chain combines TRBV7-2 with TRBJ1-6; D call uncertain. V gave up 1 base and J gave up 7 bases, with 14 bases separating them. The CDR3 has 16 residues. The germline V gene encodes CDR1 SGHTA and CDR2 FQGNSA. This CDR3 reads CASSLGIMEGNSPLHF. The CDR3 nucleotides are TGTGCCAGCAGCTTAGGAATTATGGAGGGCAATTCACCCCTCCACTTT.

The J gene is TRBJ2-4, the V gene TRBV6-4; 14 bases line up with TRBD2. The CDR3 contains 14 residues. J gave up 8 bases and V 3 bases, and 0 bases lay outside the gene matches. From germline, CDR1 is MRHNA and CDR2 SNTAGT. CDR3 in DNA: TGTGCCAGCAGTGAGGGACTAGCGGGAGACATTCAGTACTTC. It is translated as CASSEGLAGDIQYF.

CDR3 sequence reads: CASSPTSRRAEFF. DNA for the CDR3: TGTGCCAGCAGCCCCACCTCTAGGAGGGCGGAGTTCTTC. J is TRBJ2-1 and V is TRBV5-6, with D possibly TRBD2 on 6 matching bases. Germline CDR1 and CDR2: SGHDT and YYEEEE. The CDR3 totals 13 residues. V was trimmed by 4 bases and J by 14 bases, leaving 19 bases between them.

The V call is TRBV10-3, the J call TRBJ1-1; TRBD1 matches at 10 bases. The CDR3 is 14 residues long. CDR1 and CDR2 (germline): ENHRY, SYGVKD. The ends lost 4 bases at V and 4 bases at J; junction bases unmatched: 3. The CDR3 sequence: CAISATGGSTEAFF. CDR3 nucleotide sequence: TGTGCCATCAGTGCGACAGGGGGCAGCACTGAAGCTTTCTTT.

This chain connects TRBV5-6 to TRBJ2-2, with D perhaps matching TRBD1 (5 bases). This CDR3 is 14 amino acids long. Germline CDR1 is SGHDT and CDR2 is YYEEEE. Trimming removed 2 bases at V and 6 bases at J, with 11 bases between. Here the CDR3 DNA reads TGTGCCAGCAGCTTTTACAGGAGCGCCGGGGAGCTGTTTTTT. Encoded protein: CASSFYRSAGELFF.